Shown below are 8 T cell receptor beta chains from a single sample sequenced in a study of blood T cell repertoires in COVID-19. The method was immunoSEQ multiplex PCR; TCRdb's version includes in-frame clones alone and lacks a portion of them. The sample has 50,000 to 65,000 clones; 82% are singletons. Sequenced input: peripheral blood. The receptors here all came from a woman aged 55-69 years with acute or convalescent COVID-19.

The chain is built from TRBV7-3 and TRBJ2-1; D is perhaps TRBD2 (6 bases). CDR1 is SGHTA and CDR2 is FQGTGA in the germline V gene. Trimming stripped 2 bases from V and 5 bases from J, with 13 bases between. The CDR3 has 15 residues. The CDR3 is CASSLVGGTHNEQFF. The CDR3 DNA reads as TGTGCCAGCAGCTTAGTAGGTGGGACTCACAATGAGCAGTTCTTC.

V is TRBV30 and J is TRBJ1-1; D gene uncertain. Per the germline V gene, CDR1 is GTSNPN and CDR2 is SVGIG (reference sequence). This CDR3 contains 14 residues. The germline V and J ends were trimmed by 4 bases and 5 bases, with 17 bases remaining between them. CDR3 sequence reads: CAWIPVKSRTEAFF. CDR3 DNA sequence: TGTGCCTGGATACCCGTTAAATCGCGTACTGAAGCTTTCTTT.

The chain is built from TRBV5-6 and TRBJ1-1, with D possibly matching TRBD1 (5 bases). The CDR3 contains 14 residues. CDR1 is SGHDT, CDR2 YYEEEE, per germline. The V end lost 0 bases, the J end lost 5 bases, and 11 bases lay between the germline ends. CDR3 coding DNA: TGTGCCAGCAGCTTGGGAGCGGGGACGACTGAAGCTTTCTTT. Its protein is CASSLGAGTTEAFF.

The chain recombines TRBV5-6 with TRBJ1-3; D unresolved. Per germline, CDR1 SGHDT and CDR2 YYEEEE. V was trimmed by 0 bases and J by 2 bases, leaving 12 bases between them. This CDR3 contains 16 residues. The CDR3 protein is CASSLGTLRTGNTIYF. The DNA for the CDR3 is TGTGCCAGCAGCTTGGGAACCTTGAGGACTGGAAACACCATATATTTT.

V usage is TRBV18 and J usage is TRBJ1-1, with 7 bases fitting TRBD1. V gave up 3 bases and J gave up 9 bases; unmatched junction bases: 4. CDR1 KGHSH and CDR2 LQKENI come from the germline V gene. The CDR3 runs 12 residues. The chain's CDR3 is CASSPRDSQAFF. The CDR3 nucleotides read TGTGCCAGCTCACCTCGGGACAGTCAAGCTTTCTTT.

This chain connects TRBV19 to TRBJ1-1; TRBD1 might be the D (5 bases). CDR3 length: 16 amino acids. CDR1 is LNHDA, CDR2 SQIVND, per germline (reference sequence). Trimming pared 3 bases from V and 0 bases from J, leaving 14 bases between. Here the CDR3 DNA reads TGTGCCAGTAGTATCTTCATGGGGGGAGTGAACACTGAAGCTTTCTTT. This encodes CASSIFMGGVNTEAFF.

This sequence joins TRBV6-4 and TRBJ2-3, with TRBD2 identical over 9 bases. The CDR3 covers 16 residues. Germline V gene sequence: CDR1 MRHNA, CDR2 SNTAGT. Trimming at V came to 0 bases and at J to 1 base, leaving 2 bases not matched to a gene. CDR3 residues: CASSDSASGGTDTQYF. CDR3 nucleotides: TGTGCCAGCAGTGACTCGGCTAGCGGGGGCACAGATACGCAGTATTTT.

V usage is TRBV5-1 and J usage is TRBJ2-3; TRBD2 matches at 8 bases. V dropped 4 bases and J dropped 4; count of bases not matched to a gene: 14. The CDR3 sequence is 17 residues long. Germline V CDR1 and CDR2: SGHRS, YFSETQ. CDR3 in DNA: TGCGCCAGCAGCAGACTCCCCGGGGGGGTCGGGGCAGATACGCAGTATTTT. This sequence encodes CASSRLPGGVGADTQYF.